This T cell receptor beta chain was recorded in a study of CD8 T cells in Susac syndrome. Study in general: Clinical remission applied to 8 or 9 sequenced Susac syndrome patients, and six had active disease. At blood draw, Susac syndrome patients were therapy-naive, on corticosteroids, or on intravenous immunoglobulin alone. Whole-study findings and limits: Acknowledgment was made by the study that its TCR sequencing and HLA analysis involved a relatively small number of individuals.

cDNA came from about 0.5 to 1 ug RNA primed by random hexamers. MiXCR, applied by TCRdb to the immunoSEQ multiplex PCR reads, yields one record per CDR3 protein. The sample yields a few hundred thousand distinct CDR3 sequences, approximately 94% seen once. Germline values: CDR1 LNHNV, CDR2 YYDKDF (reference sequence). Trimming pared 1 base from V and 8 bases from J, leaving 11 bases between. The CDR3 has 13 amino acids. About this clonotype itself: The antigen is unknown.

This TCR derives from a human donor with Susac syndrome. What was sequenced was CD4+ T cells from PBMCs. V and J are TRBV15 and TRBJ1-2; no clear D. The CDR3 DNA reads TGTGCCACCAGCAGAGTAAGGGCGCCGGGCTACACCTTC. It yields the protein CATSRVRAPGYTF.